The rows below give T cell receptor beta chains drawn from one sample of a study of regulatory T cells in long-lasting Graves disease. TCRdb called the multiplex PCR reads again in MiXCR, with one record for every CDR3 protein. The sample consists of 300,000 to 400,000 distinct CDR3 sequences, 16% of them appearing once. The same specimen was also included in a second study, on T cells in Graves' hyperthyroidism and ophthalmopathy.

The sample in question was peripheral blood mononuclear cells (PBMCs), obtained at new diagnosis, from a patient treated with antithyroid drugs. The receptors shown here come from a man in his forties with Graves disease. Each CDR3 is given with its conserved first and last residue. A D gene is named only where the DNA matches it firmly. Not every row has a clone size; where given, it reads once, few, many or a size class.

V	size	D	J	CDR3	DNA
TRBV2	many	NA	TRBJ1-5	CASSRGEQPQHF	TGTGCCAGTTCTCGAGGGGAGCAGCCCCAGCATTTT
TRBV7-3	NA	TRBD2	TRBJ2-1	CASSRDRGGAGNEQFF	TGTGCCAGCAGCCGTGATCGCGGGGGGGCCGGGAATGAGCAGTTCTTC
TRBV9	NA	TRBD2	TRBJ2-3	CASSVGGTSFSDTQYF	TGTGCCAGCAGCGTGGGCGGGACTAGCTTCTCAGATACGCAGTATTTT
TRBV7-9	NA	NA	TRBJ1-4	CASSQRGGVNEKLFF	TGTGCCAGCAGCCAAAGGGGGGGCGTTAATGAAAAACTGTTTTTT
TRBV20-1	many	TRBD1	TRBJ2-3	CSATVQGARADTQYF	TGCAGTGCTACTGTACAGGGGGCGAGGGCAGATACGCAGTATTTT
TRBV7-9	many	NA	TRBJ2-5	CASSLASLAAQETQYF	TGTGCCAGCAGCCTCGCATCATTAGCGGCACAAGAGACCCAGTACTTC
TRBV30	few	NA	TRBJ1-5	CAWSGVGQSLAQHF	TGTGCCTGGAGTGGGGTAGGGCAGTCACTGGCCCAGCATTTT
TRBV20-1	many	NA	TRBJ2-1	CSAVWNEQFF	TGCAGTGCAGTATGGAATGAGCAGTTCTTC
TRBV10-3	many	TRBD1	TRBJ2-7	CAISDLGQGREEQYF	TGTGCCATCAGTGATCTTGGACAGGGAAGAGAGGAGCAGTACTTC
TRBV10-3	many	NA	TRBJ2-3	CAISVAAGTYTDTQYF	TGTGCCATCAGTGTCGCAGCGGGGACATACACAGATACGCAGTATTTT
TRBV3-1	few	TRBD2	TRBJ2-7	CASSQVSRGGGYEQYF	TGTGCCAGCAGCCAAGTCTCGCGGGGGGGCGGATACGAGCAGTACTTC
TRBV27	many	TRBD1	TRBJ2-7	CASSPGGSNSYEQYF	TGTGCCAGCAGTCCAGGGGGCTCAAACTCCTACGAGCAGTACTTC
TRBV5-1	many	NA	TRBJ2-1	CASSTTGSNNEQFF	TGCGCCAGCAGCACCACCGGGTCTAACAATGAGCAGTTCTTC
TRBV2	once	NA	TRBJ2-2	CASSEFSRGTGELFF	TGTGCCAGCAGTGAATTTTCCAGGGGCACCGGGGAGCTGTTTTTT
TRBV5-1	many	TRBD1	TRBJ2-7	CASSLEDRGPYEQYF	TGCGCCAGCAGCTTGGAGGACAGGGGACCCTACGAGCAGTACTTC
TRBV27	many	NA	TRBJ2-7	CASSLYGGRPYEQYF	TGTGCCAGCAGTTTATACGGGGGGCGACCATACGAGCAGTACTTC
TRBV4-1	many	TRBD1	TRBJ1-6	CASSQEGGRVGSPLHF	TGCGCCAGCAGCCAAGAAGGGGGCAGGGTCGGCTCACCCCTCCACTTT
TRBV6-5	NA	NA	TRBJ2-1	CASSYSWGNEQFF	TGTGCCAGCAGTTACTCGTGGGGCAATGAGCAGTTCTTC
TRBV20-1	many	NA	TRBJ2-1	CSARFAGSYNEQFF	TGCAGTGCTAGGTTTGCAGGCTCCTACAATGAGCAGTTCTTC
TRBV20-1	many	NA	TRBJ2-4	CSAYRGGNIQYF	TGCAGTGCGTACAGGGGGGGAAACATTCAGTACTTC
TRBV5-1	NA	NA	TRBJ2-7	CASTPGTTTYEQYF	TGCGCCAGCACCCCCGGGACAACCACCTACGAGCAGTACTTC
TRBV28	NA	NA	TRBJ2-7	CASSLWWKQYF	TGTGCCAGCAGTTTATGGTGGAAACAGTACTTC